The clone carrying this T cell receptor (beta chain) appeared a single time. Original processing notes: Quantification of nucleated cells was approximated via reference gene primer amplification. This table comes from immunoSEQ multiplex PCR, and its TCRdb copy is limited to in-frame clones, with some not included. For V, J and clone size, that table is used; D and trimming come from the DNA. Among around 100,000 clones, 87% were seen once, and the ten largest hold around 10%. This sample stems from a study of blood T cell repertoires in COVID-19. About the research overall: Sites across the United States, Italy and Spain contributed samples from acute and convalescent COVID-19. T cells, B-cell-depleted T cells, or PBMCs supplied cDNA or gDNA.

The CDR3 sequence is 13 residues long. Germline CDR1 SEHNR, CDR2 FQNEAQ (reference sequence). Between the trimmed V and J ends, which lost 3 bases and 10 bases, there was a span of 14 bases. This receptor was identified in a woman under 40 with acute or convalescent COVID-19. V gene TRBV7-9 combines with J gene TRBJ2-3, with D perhaps matching TRBD2 (6 bases). The sequenced sample consisted of peripheral blood. CDR3 DNA: TGTGCCAGCAGCTTGGTGGGGGGAGTGGCGCAGTATTTT. As protein: CASSLVGGVAQYF.